What follows is one TCR beta chain and its context. Its target is unknown. This specimen comes from a study of graft-versus-host responses after intestinal transplantation. The wider study: Among the recipients, all got anti-thymocyte globulin induction and then tacrolimus and steroids for roughly three years. Overall study results and limits: GvH clones were found in recipient marrow; some appeared first in ileum or blood. Early post-transplant declines in HvG were associated with peak levels of circulating GvH clones.

Trimming removed 0 bases at V and 8 bases at J, with 5 bases between. CDR3 length: 11 amino acids. Germline assignment: CDR1 GTSNPN and CDR2 SVGIG (reference sequence). Using immunoSEQ multiplex PCR, the repertoire was profiled, and TCRdb retains in-frame clones only, with some absent. Here the sample spans roughly 40,000 clones, 91% being singletons. The V call is TRBV30, the J call TRBJ2-1; D not resolved. Sequences were derived from PBMCs, sampled 314 days after intestinal transplant. The clonotype comes from a human patient who received an intestinal transplant, so some T cells may come from the graft donor. As DNA, the CDR3 is TGTGCCTGGAGTGTCCTGGATGAGCAGTTCTTC. It yields the protein CAWSVLDEQFF.